This passage covers 9 T cell receptor beta chains from one sample sequenced in a study of blood T cell repertoires in COVID-19. Libraries were prepared by immunoSEQ multiplex PCR; TCRdb keeps only in-frame clonotypes and omits some of them. The table records some 56,000 clones, about four fifths of them present only once. Sequenced: peripheral blood. The receptor set was obtained from a man at least 80 years old with COVID-19, enrolled during active disease.

The chain has TRBV5-8 and TRBJ1-6; TRBD1 is a possible D gene (6 bases). The CDR3 consists of 14 residues. Germline V gene data show CDR1 as SGHTS and CDR2 as YDEGEE. The V end was cut by 4 bases, the J end by 4 bases, with 9 bases between. The CDR3 loop reads CASSRGAYNSPLHF. The CDR3 coding sequence is TGTGCCAGCAGCCGGGGGGCTTATAATTCACCCCTCCACTTT. The variable domain in full, with the rest retrieved from reference TRBV5-8 and TRBJ1-6, is EAGVTQSPTHLIKTRGQQATLRCSPISGHTSVYWYQQALGLGLQFLLWYDEGEERNRGNFPPRFSGRQFPNYSSELNVNALELEDSALYLCASSRGAYNSPLHFGNGTRLTVT.

This chain uses TRBV7-2 with TRBJ2-3; D is unresolved. CDR1 is SGHTA and CDR2 is FQGNSA in the germline V gene. The V end was cut by 1 base, the J end by 5 bases, with 16 bases between. The CDR3 contains 16 residues. The CDR3 loop is CASSLVPPLSGDTQYF. The CDR3 coding sequence is TGTGCCAGCAGCTTAGTTCCCCCTTTATCCGGAGATACGCAGTATTTT.

This chain joins TRBV7-2 and TRBJ1-4; D is perhaps TRBD1 (6 bases). This CDR3 contains 16 residues. Germline V lookup: CDR1 SGHTA, CDR2 FQGNSA. Trimming stripped 5 bases from V and 5 bases from J, with 18 bases between. CDR3 nucleotide sequence: TGTGCCAGCAGCCCTACCGTGGGGGCGTTAAATGAAAAACTGTTTTTT. It yields the protein CASSPTVGALNEKLFF.

The chain joins TRBV14 to TRBJ1-2; D is possibly TRBD1 (6 bases). V shed 6 bases and J shed 5 bases, with 19 bases lying between them. The CDR3 runs 15 residues. Germline V gene sequence: CDR1 SGHDN, CDR2 FVKESK. The CDR3 bases are TGTGCCAGCAGTCCCGGGACAAGGCCCCAGTATGGCTACACCTTC. Translation gives CASSPGTRPQYGYTF. The entire variable domain, with the rest obtained from reference TRBV14 and TRBJ1-2, is as follows: EAGVTQFPSHSVIEKGQTVTLRCDPISGHDNLYWYRRVMGKEIKFLLHFVKESKQDESGMPNNRFLAERTGGTYSTLKVQPAELEDSGVYFCASSPGTRPQYGYTFGSGTRLTVV.

The gene calls are TRBV29-1 and TRBJ1-2; D not resolved. This CDR3 is built from 13 residues. With 2 bases removed from V and 7 bases from J, the gap between germline ends came to 14 bases. CDR1 is SQVTM and CDR2 is ANQGSEA in the germline V gene. CDR3 coding DNA: TGCAGCGTTGAAACGCGGAAGGGAGGTGGCTACACCTTC. Protein sequence: CSVETRKGGGYTF.

This chain links TRBV27 with TRBJ2-7, with 15 bases matching TRBD2. The CDR3 extends over 16 amino acids. Germline V CDR1 and CDR2: MNHEY, SMNVEV (reference sequence). V dropped 5 bases and J dropped 9; count of bases not matched to a gene: 11. The CDR3, as DNA: TGTGCCAGCAGTAGGACTAGCGGGGGGGCTATCTTGTGGCAGTACTTC. It yields the protein CASSRTSGGAILWQYF.

V and J are TRBV5-1 and TRBJ2-3, with 7 positions matching TRBD1. The CDR3 runs 16 residues. V trimming: 4 bases; J trimming: 0 bases; junction bases outside the gene matches: 8. Germline V gene lookup returns CDR1 SGHRS and CDR2 YFSETQ. CDR3 region: CASSPWDRPSTDTQYF. In DNA form, the CDR3 reads TGCGCCAGCAGCCCCTGGGACAGACCTAGCACAGATACGCAGTATTTT. The full variable domain, in which reference TRBV5-1 and TRBJ2-3 provide the parts outside the CDR3, is KAGVTQTPRYLIKTRGQQVTLSCSPISGHRSVSWYQQTPGQGLQFLFEYFSETQRNKGNFPGRFSGRQFSNSRSEMNVSTLELGDSALYLCASSPWDRPSTDTQYFGPGTRLTVL.

V usage is TRBV10-3 and J usage is TRBJ1-1; D is perhaps TRBD1 (5 bases). CDR3 size: 13 residues. Germline V gene lookup returns CDR1 ENHRY and CDR2 SYGVKD. Trimming pared 8 bases from V and 3 bases from J, leaving 13 bases between. The CDR3: CAIRRDSHTEAFF. CDR3 bases: TGTGCCATCCGCCGCGACAGTCACACTGAAGCTTTCTTT.

This rearrangement joins TRBV5-6 to TRBJ2-2, with D possibly matching TRBD1 (7 bases). Germline-derived CDR1 and CDR2 are SGHDT and YYEEEE. The V gene lost 3 bases and the J gene lost 6 bases, with 21 bases spanning the gap. The CDR3 runs 17 residues. For the CDR3, the DNA is TGTGCCAGCAGCTGGAGGAGGGGGCGTGGTACCGCCGGGGAGCTGTTTTTT. Translation gives CASSWRRGRGTAGELFF. Full variable domain (outside the CDR3, taken from reference TRBV5-6 and TRBJ2-2): DAGVTQSPTHLIKTRGQQVTLRCSPKSGHDTVSWYQQALGQGPQFIFQYYEEEERQRGNFPDRFSGHQFPNYSSELNVNALLLGDSALYLCASSWRRGRGTAGELFFGEGSRLTVL.